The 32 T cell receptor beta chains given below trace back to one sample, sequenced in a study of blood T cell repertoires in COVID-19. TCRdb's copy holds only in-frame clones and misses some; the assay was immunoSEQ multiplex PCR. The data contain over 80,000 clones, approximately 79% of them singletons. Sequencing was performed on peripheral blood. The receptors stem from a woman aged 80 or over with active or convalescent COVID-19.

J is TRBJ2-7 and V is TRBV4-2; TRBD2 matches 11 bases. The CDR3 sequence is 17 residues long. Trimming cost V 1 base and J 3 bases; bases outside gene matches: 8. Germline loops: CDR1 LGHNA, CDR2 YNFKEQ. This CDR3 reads CASSQVGGLAGDYEQYF. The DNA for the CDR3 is TGTGCCAGCAGCCAAGTCGGAGGACTAGCGGGTGACTACGAGCAGTACTTC.

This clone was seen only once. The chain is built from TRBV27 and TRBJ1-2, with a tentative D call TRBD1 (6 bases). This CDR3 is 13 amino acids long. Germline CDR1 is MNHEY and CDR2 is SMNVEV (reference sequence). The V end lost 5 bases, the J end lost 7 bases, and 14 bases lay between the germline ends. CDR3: CASSGGGRGGYTF. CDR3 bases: TGTGCCAGCAGTGGGGGGGGCAGAGGTGGCTACACCTTC.

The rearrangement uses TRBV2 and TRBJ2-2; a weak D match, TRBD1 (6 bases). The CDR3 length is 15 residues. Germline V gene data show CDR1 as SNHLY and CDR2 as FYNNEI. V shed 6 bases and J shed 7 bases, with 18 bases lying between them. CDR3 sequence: CASSELDSRGGELFF. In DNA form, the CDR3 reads TGTGCCAGCAGCGAATTGGACAGTAGAGGCGGGGAGCTGTTTTTT. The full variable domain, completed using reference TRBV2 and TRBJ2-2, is EPEVTQTPSHQVTQMGQEVILRCVPISNHLYFYWYRQILGQKVEFLVSFYNNEISEKSEIFDDQFSVERPDGSNFTLKIRSTKLEDSAMYFCASSELDSRGGELFFGEGSRLTVL.

The CDR3: CASSLVGGGYTF. DNA of the CDR3: TGTGCCAGCAGCTTGGTTGGTGGCGGCTACACCTTC. The chain uses TRBV5-4 and TRBJ1-2; D remains unclear. V lost 0 bases and J 8 bases, leaving 8 bases between the germline ends. Germline V gene sequence: CDR1 SGHNT, CDR2 YYREEE (reference sequence). This CDR3 has 12 residues.

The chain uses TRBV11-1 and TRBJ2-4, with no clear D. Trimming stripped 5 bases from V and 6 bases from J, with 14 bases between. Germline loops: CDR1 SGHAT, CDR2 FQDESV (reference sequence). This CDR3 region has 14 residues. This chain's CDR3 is CASSPREASNIQYF. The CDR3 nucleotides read TGTGCCAGCAGCCCACGCGAGGCCTCAAACATTCAGTACTTC.

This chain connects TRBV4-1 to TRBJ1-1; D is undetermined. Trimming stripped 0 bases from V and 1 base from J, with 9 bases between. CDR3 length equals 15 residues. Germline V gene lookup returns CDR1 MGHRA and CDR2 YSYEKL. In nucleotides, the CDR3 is TGCGCCAGCAGCCAAGACCTAGCCGGGAACACTGAAGCTTTCTTT. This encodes CASSQDLAGNTEAFF.

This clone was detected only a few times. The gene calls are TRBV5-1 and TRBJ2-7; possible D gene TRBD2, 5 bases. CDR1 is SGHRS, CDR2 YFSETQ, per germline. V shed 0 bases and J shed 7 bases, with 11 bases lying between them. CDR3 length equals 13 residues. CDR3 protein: CASSLEGKREQYF. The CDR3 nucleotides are TGCGCCAGCAGCTTGGAAGGGAAGCGGGAGCAGTACTTC.

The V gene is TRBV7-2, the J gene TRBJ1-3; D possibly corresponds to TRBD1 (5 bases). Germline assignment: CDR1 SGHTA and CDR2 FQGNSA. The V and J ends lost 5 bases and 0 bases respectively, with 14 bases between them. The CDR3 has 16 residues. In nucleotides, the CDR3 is TGTGCCAGCAGCCCGCAGGGAAGGGCCTCTGGAAACACCATATATTTT. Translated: CASSPQGRASGNTIYF.

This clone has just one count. As DNA, the CDR3 is TGTGCCAGCAGCCCAACCGGGGGGGGAACTAACTATGGCTACACCTTC. As protein: CASSPTGGGTNYGYTF. The gene calls are TRBV7-3 and TRBJ1-2; a weak D match, TRBD1 (5 bases). Germline V CDR1 and CDR2: SGHTA, FQGTGA. The length of the CDR3 is 16 residues. V lost 5 bases, J lost 0 bases, and 16 bases lay in between.

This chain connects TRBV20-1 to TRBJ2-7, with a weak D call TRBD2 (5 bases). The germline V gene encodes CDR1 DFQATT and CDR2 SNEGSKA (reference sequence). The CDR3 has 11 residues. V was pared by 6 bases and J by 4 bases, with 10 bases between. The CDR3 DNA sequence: TGCAGTGCACGGCGAGGGTACGAGCAGTACTTC. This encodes CSARRGYEQYF.

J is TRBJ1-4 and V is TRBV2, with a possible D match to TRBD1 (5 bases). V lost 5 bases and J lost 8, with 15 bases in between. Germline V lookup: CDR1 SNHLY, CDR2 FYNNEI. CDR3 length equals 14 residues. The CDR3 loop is CASSTLLRTEKLFF. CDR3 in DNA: TGTGCCAGCAGTACTCTCTTGAGGACAGAAAAACTGTTTTTT.

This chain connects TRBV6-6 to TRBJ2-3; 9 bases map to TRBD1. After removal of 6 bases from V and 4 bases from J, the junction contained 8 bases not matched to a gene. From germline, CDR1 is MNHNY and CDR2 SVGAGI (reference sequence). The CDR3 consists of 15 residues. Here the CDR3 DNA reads TGTGCCAGCAGAGAGGGACAGGGTATGGCAGATACGCAGTATTTT. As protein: CASREGQGMADTQYF.

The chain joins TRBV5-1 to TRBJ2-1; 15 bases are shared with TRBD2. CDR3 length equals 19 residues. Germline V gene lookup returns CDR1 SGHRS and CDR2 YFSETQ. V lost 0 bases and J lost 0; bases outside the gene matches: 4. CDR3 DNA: TGCGCCAGCAGCTTGGGAGGGACTAGCGGGAGGAGCTCCTACAATGAGCAGTTCTTC. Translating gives CASSLGGTSGRSSYNEQFF.

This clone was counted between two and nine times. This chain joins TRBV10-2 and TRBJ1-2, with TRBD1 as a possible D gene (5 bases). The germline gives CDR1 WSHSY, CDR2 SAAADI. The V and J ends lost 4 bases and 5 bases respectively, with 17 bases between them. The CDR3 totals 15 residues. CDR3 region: CASSADPRAGYGYTF. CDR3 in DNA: TGCGCCAGCAGTGCGGACCCCCGGGCAGGGTATGGCTACACCTTC.

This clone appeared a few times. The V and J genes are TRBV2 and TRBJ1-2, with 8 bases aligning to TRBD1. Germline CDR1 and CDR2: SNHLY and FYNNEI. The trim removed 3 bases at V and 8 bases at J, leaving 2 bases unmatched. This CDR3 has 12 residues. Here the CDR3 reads CASSETGVGYTF. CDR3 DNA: TGTGCCAGCAGTGAGACAGGGGTCGGCTACACCTTC.

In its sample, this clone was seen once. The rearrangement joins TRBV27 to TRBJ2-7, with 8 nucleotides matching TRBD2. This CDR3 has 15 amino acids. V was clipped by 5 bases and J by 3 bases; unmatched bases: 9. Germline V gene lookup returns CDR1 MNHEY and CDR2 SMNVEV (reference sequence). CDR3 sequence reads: CASSPGGRGIYEQYF. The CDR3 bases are TGTGCCAGCAGTCCGGGGGGGCGGGGGATCTACGAGCAGTACTTC.

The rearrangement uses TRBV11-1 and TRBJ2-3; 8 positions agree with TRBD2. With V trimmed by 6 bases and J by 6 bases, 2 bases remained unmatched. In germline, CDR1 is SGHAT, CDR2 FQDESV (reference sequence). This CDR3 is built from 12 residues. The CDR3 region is CASSRLADTQYF. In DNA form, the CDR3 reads TGTGCCAGCAGTCGACTAGCGGATACGCAGTATTTT.

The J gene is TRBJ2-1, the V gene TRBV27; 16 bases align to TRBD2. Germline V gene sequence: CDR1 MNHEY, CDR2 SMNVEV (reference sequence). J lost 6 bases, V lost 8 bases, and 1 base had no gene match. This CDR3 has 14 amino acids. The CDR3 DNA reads TGTGCCAGCGGGACTAGCGGGAGGGCCAATGAGCAGTTCTTC. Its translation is CASGTSGRANEQFF.

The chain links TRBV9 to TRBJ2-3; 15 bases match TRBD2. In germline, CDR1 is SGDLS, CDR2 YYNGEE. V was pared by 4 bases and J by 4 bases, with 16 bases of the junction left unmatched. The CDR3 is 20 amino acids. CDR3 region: CASSPRTSGRALSRPDTQYF. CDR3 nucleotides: TGTGCCAGCAGCCCCCGGACTAGCGGGAGGGCTCTTTCAAGACCAGATACGCAGTATTTT.

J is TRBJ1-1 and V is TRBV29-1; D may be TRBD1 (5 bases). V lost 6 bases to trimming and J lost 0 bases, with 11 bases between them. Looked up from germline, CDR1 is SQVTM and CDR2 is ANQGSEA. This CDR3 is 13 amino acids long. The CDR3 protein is CSVGPELNTEAFF. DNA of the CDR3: TGCAGCGTGGGGCCAGAATTGAACACTGAAGCTTTCTTT.

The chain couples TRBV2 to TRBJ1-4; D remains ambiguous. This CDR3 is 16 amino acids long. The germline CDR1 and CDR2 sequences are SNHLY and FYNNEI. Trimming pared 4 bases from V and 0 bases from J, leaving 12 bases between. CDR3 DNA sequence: TGTGCCAGCAGTGCCGGGAGGGTTACAACTAATGAAAAACTGTTTTTT. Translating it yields CASSAGRVTTNEKLFF.

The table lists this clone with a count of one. For the CDR3, the DNA is TGTGCCAGCAGAGGAACAGGGGGCCGTTCCTACAATGAGCAGTTCTTC. It translates to CASRGTGGRSYNEQFF. The rearrangement uses TRBV2 and TRBJ2-1; 9 nucleotides align to TRBD1. V lost 6 bases to trimming and J lost 1 base; unmatched junction nucleotides: 7. The CDR3 covers 16 residues. From germline, CDR1 is SNHLY and CDR2 FYNNEI.

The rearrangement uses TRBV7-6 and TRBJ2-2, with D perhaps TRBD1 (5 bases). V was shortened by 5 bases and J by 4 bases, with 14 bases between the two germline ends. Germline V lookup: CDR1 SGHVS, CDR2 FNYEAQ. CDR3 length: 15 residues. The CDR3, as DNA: TGTGCCAGCAGCCCCCAGGGTTTGGGCACCGGGGAGCTGTTTTTT. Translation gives CASSPQGLGTGELFF.

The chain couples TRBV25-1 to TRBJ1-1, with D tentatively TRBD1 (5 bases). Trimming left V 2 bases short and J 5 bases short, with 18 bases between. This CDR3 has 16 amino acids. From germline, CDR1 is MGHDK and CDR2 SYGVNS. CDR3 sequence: CASSEGWVGEGTEAFF. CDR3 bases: TGTGCCAGCAGTGAAGGTTGGGTAGGGGAGGGGACTGAAGCTTTCTTT.

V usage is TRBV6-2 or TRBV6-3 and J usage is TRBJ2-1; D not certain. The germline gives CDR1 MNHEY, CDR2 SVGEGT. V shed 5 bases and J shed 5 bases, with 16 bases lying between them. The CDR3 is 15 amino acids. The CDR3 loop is CASSTFGAANNEQFF. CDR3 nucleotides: TGTGCCAGCAGTACCTTTGGTGCGGCTAACAATGAGCAGTTCTTC.

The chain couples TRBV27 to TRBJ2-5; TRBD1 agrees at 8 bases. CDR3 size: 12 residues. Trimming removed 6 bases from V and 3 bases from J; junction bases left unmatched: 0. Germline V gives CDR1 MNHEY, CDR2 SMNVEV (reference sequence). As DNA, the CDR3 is TGTGCCAGCAGGACAGGGGAAGAGACCCAGTACTTC. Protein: CASRTGEETQYF.

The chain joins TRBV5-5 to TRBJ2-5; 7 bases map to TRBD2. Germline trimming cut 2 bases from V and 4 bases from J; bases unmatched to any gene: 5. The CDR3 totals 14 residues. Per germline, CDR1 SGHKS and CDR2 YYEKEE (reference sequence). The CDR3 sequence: CASSLSAGVETQYF. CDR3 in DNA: TGTGCCAGCAGCTTATCGGCGGGAGTAGAGACCCAGTACTTC.

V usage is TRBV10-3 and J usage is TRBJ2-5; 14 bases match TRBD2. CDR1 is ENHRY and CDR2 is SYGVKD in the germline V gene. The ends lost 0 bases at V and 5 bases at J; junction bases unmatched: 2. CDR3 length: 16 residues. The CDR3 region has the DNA TGTGCCATCAGTGAGTCGACTAGCGGGAGGGCGGAGACCCAGTACTTC. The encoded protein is CAISESTSGRAETQYF.

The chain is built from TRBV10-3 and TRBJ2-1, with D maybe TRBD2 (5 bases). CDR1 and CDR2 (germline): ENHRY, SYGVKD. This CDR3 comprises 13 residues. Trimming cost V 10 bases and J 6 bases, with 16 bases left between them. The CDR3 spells CANREHNSNEQFF. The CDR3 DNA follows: TGTGCCAACCGGGAACACAACAGCAATGAGCAGTTCTTC.

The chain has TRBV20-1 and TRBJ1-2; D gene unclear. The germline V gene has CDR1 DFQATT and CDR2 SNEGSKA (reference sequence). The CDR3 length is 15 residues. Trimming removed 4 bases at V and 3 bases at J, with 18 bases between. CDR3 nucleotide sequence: TGCAGTGCTACTGACCCTCGCATGGCCGACTATGGCTACACCTTC. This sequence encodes CSATDPRMADYGYTF.

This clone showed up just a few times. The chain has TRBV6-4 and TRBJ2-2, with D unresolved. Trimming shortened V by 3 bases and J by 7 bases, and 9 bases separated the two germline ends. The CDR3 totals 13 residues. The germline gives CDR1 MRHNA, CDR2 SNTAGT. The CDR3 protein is CASSETVYGELFF. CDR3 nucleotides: TGTGCCAGCAGTGAAACGGTCTACGGGGAGCTGTTTTTT.

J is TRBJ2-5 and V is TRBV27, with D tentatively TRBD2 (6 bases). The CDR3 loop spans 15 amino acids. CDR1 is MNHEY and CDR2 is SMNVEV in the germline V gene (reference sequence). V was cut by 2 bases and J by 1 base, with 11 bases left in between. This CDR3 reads CASSLAASVQETQYF. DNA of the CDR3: TGTGCCAGCAGTTTAGCGGCTAGCGTCCAAGAGACCCAGTACTTC.